One sample yielded the 2 T cell receptor beta chains listed below, sequenced in a study of blood T cell repertoires in COVID-19. Repertoires were generated with immunoSEQ multiplex PCR, while TCRdb's copy carries only in-frame clones and drops some. The sample contains around 200,000 clones, roughly 80% of which appear only once. The sample consisted of peripheral blood. These receptors came from a man aged 45-65 years who had recovered from COVID-19.

This clone showed up just a few times. J is TRBJ2-1 and V is TRBV19; D gene uncertain. Germline loops: CDR1 LNHDA, CDR2 SQIVND (reference sequence). The CDR3 covers 15 residues. The ends were cut back, 7 bases at V and 7 bases at J, with 20 bases in the middle. The CDR3 coding sequence is TGTGCCAGTACCGCAAACACCCTCACTATAAATGAGCAGTTCTTC. Protein: CASTANTLTINEQFF.

In its sample, this clone was seen a few times. The J gene is TRBJ1-3, the V gene TRBV30; TRBD1 matches at 8 bases. The CDR3 totals 16 residues. The germline V gene encodes CDR1 GTSNPN and CDR2 SVGIG (reference sequence). Trimming cost V 5 bases and J 0 bases; bases outside gene matches: 9. CDR3 DNA sequence: TGTGCCTGGCTTCGGGACAGGTCATTCTCTGGAAACACCATATATTTT. Its protein product is CAWLRDRSFSGNTIYF.